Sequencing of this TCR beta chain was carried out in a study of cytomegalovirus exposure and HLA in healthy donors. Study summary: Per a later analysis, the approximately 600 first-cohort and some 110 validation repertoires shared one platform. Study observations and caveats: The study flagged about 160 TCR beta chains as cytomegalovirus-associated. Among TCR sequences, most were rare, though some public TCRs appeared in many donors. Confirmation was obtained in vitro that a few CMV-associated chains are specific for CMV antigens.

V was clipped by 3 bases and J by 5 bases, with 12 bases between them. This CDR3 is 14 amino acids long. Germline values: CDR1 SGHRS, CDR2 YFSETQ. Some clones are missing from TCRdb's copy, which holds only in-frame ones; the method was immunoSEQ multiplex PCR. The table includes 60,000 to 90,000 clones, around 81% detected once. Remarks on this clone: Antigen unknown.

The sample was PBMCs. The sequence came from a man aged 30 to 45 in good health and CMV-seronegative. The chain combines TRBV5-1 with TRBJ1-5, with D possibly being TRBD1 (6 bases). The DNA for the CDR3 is TGCGCCAGCAGCTCCGGACAGCTAGATCAGCCCCAGCATTTT. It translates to CASSSGQLDQPQHF.